These 18 T cell receptor beta chains share one sample of origin, sequenced in a study of T cells after posttransplantation cyclophosphamide. Assay: immunoSEQ multiplex PCR; the TCRdb copy retains only in-frame clones and omits some. The table records 10,000 to 13,000 clones, roughly 95% of them present only once. Sequenced input: naive CD8+ T cells sorted from PBMCs. These receptors were obtained from a man aged 25 to 40 in good health and a related stem cell transplant donor.

The J gene is TRBJ1-6, the V gene TRBV11-2, with D unclear. Trimming took off 9 bases at V and 8 bases at J, with 23 bases between the two ends. Germline CDR1 reads SGHAT; CDR2 reads FQNNGV. CDR3 size: 16 residues. CDR3 coding DNA: TGTGCCAGTTTGGGGAGGGAATCTGTAATGGATTCACCCCTCCACTTT. This gives the protein CASLGRESVMDSPLHF.

The CDR3 here is CASSLSIPQGGNQPQHF. The CDR3 nucleotides are TGTGCCAGCAGTTTATCGATCCCCCAGGGTGGCAATCAGCCCCAGCATTTT. The rearrangement joins TRBV27 to TRBJ1-5; D may be TRBD1 (5 bases). V shed 0 bases and J shed 2 bases, with 14 bases lying between them. The CDR3 is 17 amino acids. CDR1 MNHEY and CDR2 SMNVEV come from the germline V gene (reference sequence).

This sequence joins TRBV5-4 and TRBJ2-7, with D possibly matching TRBD2 (5 bases). The CDR3 spans 13 residues. The V gene's germline CDR1 is SGHNT and CDR2 YYREEE (reference sequence). V was cut by 4 bases and J by 4 bases, with 12 bases left in between. Here the CDR3 reads CASSLNPGYEQYF. CDR3 nucleotides: TGTGCCAGCAGCCTCAACCCGGGGTACGAGCAGTACTTC.

This sequence joins TRBV7-9 and TRBJ2-7; perhaps TRBD2 as D (6 bases). The CDR3 is 16 amino acids. CDR1 SEHNR and CDR2 FQNEAQ come from the germline V gene (reference sequence). Trimming cost V 5 bases and J 1 base, with 18 bases left between them. In DNA, the CDR3 is TGTGCCAGCAGCCCTACCGGGAGCCGGAAATCCTACGAGCAGTACTTC. It is translated as CASSPTGSRKSYEQYF.

This chain uses TRBV13 with TRBJ2-5; 8 bases align to TRBD2. The CDR3 sequence is 16 residues long. The V gene end was trimmed by 4 bases and the J gene end by 4 bases; junction bases not matched to a gene: 11. CDR1 and CDR2 from the germline V gene are PRHDT and FYEKMQ (reference sequence). CDR3 protein: CASSSRTSQKGETQYF. CDR3 DNA sequence: TGTGCCAGCAGCTCCCGGACTAGCCAGAAGGGAGAGACCCAGTACTTC.

J is TRBJ1-5 and V is TRBV15; D is perhaps TRBD1 (5 bases). Between the trimmed V and J ends, which lost 3 bases and 6 bases, there was a span of 12 bases. CDR3 length: 14 amino acids. Germline-derived CDR1 and CDR2 are LNHNV and YYDKDF (reference sequence). The CDR3 loop reads CATSSGGGIQPQHF. The DNA of the CDR3 is TGTGCCACCAGCAGTGGGGGGGGGATTCAGCCCCAGCATTTT. The full variable domain, completed using reference TRBV15 and TRBJ1-5, is DAMVIQNPRYQVTQFGKPVTLSCSQTLNHNVMYWYQQKSSQAPKLLFHYYDKDFNNEADTPDNFQSRRPNTSFCFLDIRSPGLGDTAMYLCATSSGGGIQPQHFGDGTRLSIL.

The V and J genes are TRBV9 and TRBJ2-3; 9 bases are a match to TRBD2. Per germline, CDR1 SGDLS and CDR2 YYNGEE. Germline trimming cut 4 bases from V and 0 bases from J; bases unmatched to any gene: 12. This CDR3 has 18 amino acids. The CDR3 DNA follows: TGTGCCAGCAGCCCCCGAGAGCGGGGGGACTCTAGCACAGATACGCAGTATTTT. This encodes CASSPRERGDSSTDTQYF.

The chain employs TRBV9 and TRBJ2-5; TRBD1 matches 8 bases. The DNA matches TRBJ2-7 better at its end, which makes the J call doubtful. The CDR3 runs 14 residues. Germline V gives CDR1 SGDLS, CDR2 YYNGEE. The CDR3 DNA reads as TGTGCCAGCAGCCCCGGACAGGGAGGCTACGAGCAGTACTTC. Amino acids: CASSPGQGGYEQYF.

CDR3 in DNA: TGTGCCATCAGTCCAGATCCCACCGGGGAGCTGTTTTTT. Protein: CAISPDPTGELFF. The chain has TRBV10-3 and TRBJ2-2; the D is unclear. The V and J ends lost 5 bases and 4 bases respectively, with 8 bases between them. Germline CDR1 is ENHRY and CDR2 is SYGVKD. This CDR3 has 13 amino acids.

The table lists this clone with a count of one. This rearrangement joins TRBV5-6 to TRBJ2-3, with D uncertain. V lost 0 bases, J lost 1 base, and 6 bases lay in between. Germline-derived CDR1 and CDR2 are SGHDT and YYEEEE. CDR3 length equals 14 residues. The CDR3, as DNA: TGTGCCAGCAGCTTGGTGGCGGGCACAGATACGCAGTATTTT. Its translation: CASSLVAGTDTQYF.

The genes are TRBV7-3 and TRBJ2-2, with 7 positions matching TRBD2. This CDR3 region has 15 residues. Germline-derived CDR1 and CDR2 are SGHTA and FQGTGA. Unmatched junction bases numbered 10, after V lost 7 bases and J lost 5 bases. As DNA, the CDR3 is TGTGCCAGCACCCCTGGGGGGGACCAAACCGGGGAGCTGTTTTTT. Its protein product is CASTPGGDQTGELFF.

This chain joins TRBV6-5 and TRBJ2-2; D is possibly TRBD1 (5 bases). The CDR3 sequence is 14 residues long. Germline V gene lookup returns CDR1 MNHEY and CDR2 SVGAGI. Trimming pared 3 bases from V and 3 bases from J, leaving 8 bases between. The CDR3 spells CASSYKGDTGELFF. The CDR3 coding sequence is TGTGCCAGCAGTTATAAAGGGGACACCGGGGAGCTGTTTTTT.

The chain combines TRBV5-6 with TRBJ2-5, with 8 bases that match TRBD1. The CDR3 extends over 14 amino acids. CDR1 and CDR2 from the germline V gene are SGHDT and YYEEEE. V lost 2 bases and J lost 4; bases outside the gene matches: 4. The CDR3 DNA is TGTGCCAGCAGCTTTCAGGGGGCCTTAGAGACCCAGTACTTC. Protein sequence: CASSFQGALETQYF. Complete variable domain (other parts from reference TRBV5-6 and TRBJ2-5): DAGVTQSPTHLIKTRGQQVTLRCSPKSGHDTVSWYQQALGQGPQFIFQYYEEEERQRGNFPDRFSGHQFPNYSSELNVNALLLGDSALYLCASSFQGALETQYFGPGTRLLVL.

V is TRBV29-1 and J is TRBJ2-3; the match to TRBD2 covers 12 bases. V shed 2 bases, J shed 5 bases, and the junction held 2 bases outside the gene matches. The germline V gene has CDR1 SQVTM and CDR2 ANQGSEA. The length of the CDR3 is 14 residues. The CDR3: CSVELAGGQDTQYF. CDR3 nucleotide sequence: TGCAGCGTTGAACTAGCGGGGGGGCAAGATACGCAGTATTTT.

The chain is built from TRBV2 and TRBJ1-5; 9 bases line up with TRBD1. CDR3 size: 16 residues. Per the germline V gene, CDR1 is SNHLY and CDR2 is FYNNEI. The V segment lost 6 bases and the J segment 2 bases; nucleotides outside the gene matches: 8. CDR3 in amino acids: CASRETGTGRNQPQHF. The DNA of the CDR3 is TGTGCCAGCAGAGAAACCGGGACAGGGCGCAATCAGCCCCAGCATTTT.

This chain connects TRBV7-6 to TRBJ2-2; TRBD1 aligns across 9 bases. The V segment lost 10 bases and the J segment 5 bases; nucleotides outside the gene matches: 2. The germline gives CDR1 SGHVS, CDR2 FNYEAQ. The CDR3 length is 12 residues. The DNA for the CDR3 is TGTGCCACCGGGACAGGGACCGGGGAGCTGTTTTTT. Its protein product is CATGTGTGELFF.

The chain recombines TRBV27 with TRBJ2-2; 7 positions match TRBD1. V shed 6 bases and J 6 bases; nucleotides not matched to a gene: 13. The CDR3 sequence is 16 residues long. Germline CDR1 and CDR2: MNHEY and SMNVEV (reference sequence). The CDR3 DNA follows: TGTGCCAGCAGCCCAACCGGGACAGATCGCGCCGGGGAGCTGTTTTTT. It specifies CASSPTGTDRAGELFF.

The chain is built from TRBV9 and TRBJ2-1; possible D gene TRBD2, 7 bases. The CDR3 consists of 15 residues. Germline CDR1 SGDLS, CDR2 YYNGEE. Trimming took 0 bases from V and 6 from J, leaving 13 bases between them. CDR3: CASSVGGGVSNEQFF. The CDR3, as DNA: TGTGCCAGCAGCGTAGGGGGGGGCGTAAGCAATGAGCAGTTCTTC.